These 30 T cell receptor beta chains were sequenced from one sample in a study of cytomegalovirus exposure and HLA in healthy donors. This PCR relied on a set of 60 Vbeta primers and 13 Jbeta primers. Libraries were prepared by immunoSEQ multiplex PCR; TCRdb keeps only in-frame clonotypes and omits some of them. The sample has some 130,000 clones; about 82% are singletons. Sequenced material: PBMCs. These receptors originate from a boy between 10 and 17 years old in good health and CMV-seronegative.

This chain links TRBV25-1 with TRBJ1-4, with D possibly being TRBD1 (6 bases). Germline V gene sequence: CDR1 MGHDK, CDR2 SYGVNS. V shed 4 bases and J shed 7 bases, with 19 bases lying between them. The CDR3 is 16 residues long. CDR3 sequence reads: CASSAYRAGIGEKLFF. The CDR3 DNA reads TGTGCCAGCAGTGCCTACAGGGCAGGTATAGGTGAAAAACTGTTTTTT.

The chain links TRBV5-6 to TRBJ1-5; 8 nucleotides line up with TRBD1. The CDR3 extends over 14 amino acids. Per germline, CDR1 SGHDT and CDR2 YYEEEE. The J segment lost 4 bases and the V segment lost 2 bases, leaving 2 bases of the junction unmatched. The CDR3 DNA sequence: TGTGCCAGCAGCTTTGGACAGGGAAATCAGCCCCAGCATTTT. It specifies CASSFGQGNQPQHF.

About this clone: This CDR3 is missing its conserved last phenylalanine or tryptophan, likely due to a read error. The chain has TRBV6-5 and TRBJ2-7; 12 nucleotides line up with TRBD1. The ends lost 4 bases at V and 6 bases at J; junction bases unmatched: 4. The CDR3 loop spans 14 amino acids. Germline-derived CDR1 and CDR2 are MNHEY and SVGAGI. This CDR3 reads CASSSGQGAIEQYL. For the CDR3, the DNA is TGTGCCAGCAGTTCGGGACAGGGGGCGATCGAGCAGTACCTC.

A few counts support this clone. The chain couples TRBV4-2 to TRBJ2-2, with 7 bases matching TRBD2. This CDR3 has 17 residues. V shed 0 bases and J 6 bases; nucleotides not matched to a gene: 10. In germline, CDR1 is LGHNA, CDR2 YNFKEQ. CDR3 in DNA: TGTGCCAGCAGCCAAGATGGCCAGCGGGGTCAGGCCGGGGAGCTGTTTTTT. The encoded protein is CASSQDGQRGQAGELFF.

The chain couples TRBV5-5 to TRBJ1-2; tentatively, D is TRBD1 (6 bases). The CDR3 sequence is 15 residues long. The germline gives CDR1 SGHKS, CDR2 YYEKEE (reference sequence). Trimming pared 4 bases from V and 4 bases from J, leaving 17 bases between. CDR3 loop: CASSMDSITPYGYTF. The CDR3 region has the DNA TGTGCCAGCAGCATGGACAGCATAACCCCCTATGGCTACACCTTC. Filled out from reference TRBV5-5 and TRBJ1-2, the complete variable domain reads DAGVTQSPTHLIKTRGQQVTLRCSPISGHKSVSWYQQVLGQGPQFIFQYYEKEERGRGNFPDRFSARQFPNYSSELNVNALLLGDSALYLCASSMDSITPYGYTFGSGTRLTVV.

The V gene is TRBV15, the J gene TRBJ2-7; D call uncertain. V gave up 1 base and J gave up 3 bases, with 10 bases separating them. The V gene's germline CDR1 is LNHNV and CDR2 YYDKDF (reference sequence). CDR3 length equals 14 residues. Here the CDR3 DNA reads TGTGCCACCAGCAGAGGGCTAGACCACTACGAGCAGTACTTC. Translation gives CATSRGLDHYEQYF.

The chain's CDR3 is CASSLAPRQGDEAFF. The CDR3 region has the DNA TGTGCCAGCAGCTTAGCCCCCCGACAGGGCGATGAAGCTTTCTTT. The rearrangement links TRBV11-2 to TRBJ1-1, with 7 positions matching TRBD1. Looked up from germline, CDR1 is SGHAT and CDR2 is FQNNGV. With V trimmed by 1 base and J by 7 bases, 9 bases remained unmatched. The CDR3 has 15 residues.

The V and J genes are TRBV30 and TRBJ2-7; D is perhaps TRBD1 (6 bases). Germline V gene data show CDR1 as GTSNPN and CDR2 as SVGIG (reference sequence). The CDR3 runs 13 residues. Deletions cut 1 base from V and 2 bases from J, with 9 bases between. CDR3 sequence: CAWSADRTYEQYF. As DNA, the CDR3 is TGTGCCTGGAGTGCGGACAGAACCTACGAGCAGTACTTC.

The chain carries TRBV6-5 and TRBJ2-1; the match to TRBD2 covers 10 bases. The CDR3 covers 16 residues. V gave up 0 bases and J gave up 8 bases; unmatched junction bases: 7. Germline V gene data show CDR1 as MNHEY and CDR2 as SVGAGI. This CDR3 reads CASSYSSSSGSDEQFF. As DNA, the CDR3 is TGTGCCAGCAGTTACTCGTCGTCTAGCGGGAGTGATGAGCAGTTCTTC.

This chain joins TRBV5-4 and TRBJ2-1; 14 bases are shared with TRBD2. The CDR3 consists of 16 residues. The V gene's germline CDR1 is SGHNT and CDR2 YYREEE (reference sequence). Germline trimming cut 3 bases from V and 6 bases from J; bases unmatched to any gene: 5. The CDR3 region has the DNA TGTGCCAGCAGCTGGGGGACTAGCGGGAGAAGCAATGAGCAGTTCTTC. Its translation: CASSWGTSGRSNEQFF. Supplemented by reference TRBV5-4 and TRBJ2-1, the full variable domain reads ETGVTQSPTHLIKTRGQQVTLRCSSQSGHNTVSWYQQALGQGPQFIFQYYREEENGRGNFPPRFSGLQFPNYSSELNVNALELDDSALYLCASSWGTSGRSNEQFFGPGTRLTVL.

The chain is built from TRBV6-1 and TRBJ1-1; D is perhaps TRBD1 (5 bases). From germline, CDR1 is MNHNS and CDR2 SASEGT. The germline V and J ends were trimmed by 3 bases and 2 bases, with 10 bases remaining between them. The CDR3 is 14 residues long. CDR3: CASSDRAENTEAFF. The CDR3 DNA reads as TGTGCCAGCAGTGACAGGGCAGAAAACACTGAAGCTTTCTTT.

This chain links TRBV19 with TRBJ2-3; possibly TRBD1 for D (6 bases). The ends were cut back, 1 base at V and 4 bases at J, with 12 bases in the middle. Germline CDR1 LNHDA, CDR2 SQIVND (reference sequence). This CDR3 comprises 15 residues. This CDR3 is CASSIVRDNADTQYF. The CDR3 DNA reads TGTGCCAGTAGTATAGTCCGGGACAACGCAGATACGCAGTATTTT.

The V and J genes are TRBV7-2 and TRBJ2-5, with unresolved D. Trimming cost V 3 bases and J 5 bases, with 4 bases left between them. The CDR3 is 11 residues long. CDR1 SGHTA and CDR2 FQGNSA come from the germline V gene. CDR3 region: CASSFGETQYF. The CDR3 DNA sequence: TGTGCCAGCAGCTTTGGCGAGACCCAGTACTTC.

This chain connects TRBV2 to TRBJ2-3; 8 bases fit TRBD2. CDR3 length: 16 amino acids. Per the germline V gene, CDR1 is SNHLY and CDR2 is FYNNEI. Unmatched junction bases numbered 17, after V lost 9 bases and J lost 6 bases. The CDR3 protein is CASTHAISGTPDTQYF. CDR3 DNA: TGTGCCAGTACCCACGCAATTAGCGGGACCCCCGATACGCAGTATTTT.

The CDR3 DNA follows: TGTGCCAGCAGTTACGCTAGCGGGGGTTACAATGAGCAGTTCTTC. The encoded protein is CASSYASGGYNEQFF. This rearrangement joins TRBV6-5 to TRBJ2-1; 10 nucleotides line up with TRBD2. V was pared by 2 bases and J by 4 bases, with 2 bases of the junction left unmatched. In germline, CDR1 is MNHEY, CDR2 SVGAGI. The CDR3 covers 15 residues.

Concerning this clone itself: One end of the junction fails to match germline, which may point to a read error. This chain uses TRBV5-1 with TRBJ1-1; D is ambiguous. From germline, CDR1 is SGHRS and CDR2 YFSETQ. The CDR3 has 17 amino acids. This chain's CDR3 is CASSTQGGTPMNIEAFF. The CDR3 DNA sequence: TGCGCCAGCAGCACACAAGGAGGAACCCCTATGAACATTGAAGCTTTCTTT.

The chain couples TRBV7-9 to TRBJ2-7; 7 positions match TRBD2. Germline-derived CDR1 and CDR2 are SEHNR and FQNEAQ (reference sequence). The CDR3 has 13 amino acids. V gave up 5 bases and J gave up 4 bases; unmatched junction bases: 5. CDR3 in DNA: TGTGCCAGCAGCCGGGACTATCGATACGAGCAGTACTTC. Residues: CASSRDYRYEQYF.

V and J are TRBV19 and TRBJ2-3, with TRBD1 matching 9 bases. CDR3 length: 16 amino acids. In germline, CDR1 is LNHDA, CDR2 SQIVND (reference sequence). With 4 bases clipped from V and 0 bases from J, the junction kept 5 bases outside the gene matches. The CDR3 is CASSTLQGASTDTQYF. CDR3 nucleotide sequence: TGTGCCAGTAGTACCCTACAGGGGGCGAGCACAGATACGCAGTATTTT.

The chain is built from TRBV11-3 and TRBJ2-7; 9 bases map to TRBD1. The CDR3 extends over 15 amino acids. V shed 7 bases and J 4 bases; nucleotides not matched to a gene: 11. Germline CDR1 SGHNT, CDR2 YENEEA. The CDR3 loop reads CASTPTGGVGYEQYF. In nucleotides, the CDR3 is TGTGCCAGCACCCCGACAGGGGGTGTAGGATACGAGCAGTACTTC.

V gene TRBV27 combines with J gene TRBJ1-5, with D possibly TRBD1 on 5 matching bases. Trimming took off 3 bases at V and 3 bases at J, with 9 bases between the two ends. Germline-derived CDR1 and CDR2 are MNHEY and SMNVEV (reference sequence). The CDR3 runs to 14 residues. The CDR3 DNA is TGTGCCAGCAGTTTCTTAGGGGTCAATCAGCCCCAGCATTTT. It codes for CASSFLGVNQPQHF.

The chain links TRBV7-2 to TRBJ2-7; D remains ambiguous. The CDR3 length is 13 residues. Looked up from germline, CDR1 is SGHTA and CDR2 is FQGNSA. V shed 1 base and J shed 2 bases, with 6 bases lying between them. The CDR3 here is CASSLEPTYEQYF. In nucleotides, the CDR3 is TGTGCCAGCAGCTTAGAGCCGACCTACGAGCAGTACTTC.

The gene calls are TRBV4-1 and TRBJ1-3, with D possibly matching TRBD1 (5 bases). The germline V gene has CDR1 MGHRA and CDR2 YSYEKL. The CDR3 contains 16 residues. V dropped 1 base and J dropped 0 bases, with 10 bases sitting between them. The CDR3: CASSQGRTGSGNTIYF. CDR3 nucleotides: TGCGCCAGCAGCCAAGGACGAACAGGCTCTGGAAACACCATATATTTT.

This rearrangement joins TRBV7-9 to TRBJ1-4; D is undetermined. This CDR3 is built from 14 residues. Trimming took off 6 bases at V and 0 bases at J, with 8 bases between the two ends. CDR1 is SEHNR, CDR2 FQNEAQ, per germline (reference sequence). The CDR3 nucleotides are TGTGCCAGCAGTCAGGTTGCAACTAATGAAAAACTGTTTTTT. This sequence encodes CASSQVATNEKLFF.

The genes are TRBV7-6 and TRBJ2-7; D is uncertain. With 1 base removed from V and 3 bases from J, the gap between germline ends came to 10 bases. Germline CDR1 and CDR2: SGHVS and FNYEAQ. The CDR3 runs 14 residues. In DNA, the CDR3 is TGTGCCAGCAGCTTAGAGATCAGGAACTACGAGCAGTACTTC. It translates to CASSLEIRNYEQYF.

This clone is a singleton in its sample. The gene calls are TRBV19 and TRBJ2-5, with no clear D. The CDR3 loop spans 13 amino acids. V was trimmed by 3 bases and J by 4 bases, leaving 9 bases between them. Germline V gene sequence: CDR1 LNHDA, CDR2 SQIVND (reference sequence). Written as DNA, the CDR3 is TGTGCCAGTAGTATCCGAGTAGCAGAGACCCAGTACTTC. It is translated as CASSIRVAETQYF.

This clone was found a few times. This chain links TRBV6-5 with TRBJ1-1; 8 bases are shared with TRBD1. CDR3 length equals 15 residues. From germline, CDR1 is MNHEY and CDR2 SVGAGI. The V and J ends lost 6 bases and 5 bases, in that order; junction bases with no gene match: 11. CDR3 coding DNA: TGTGCCAGCAGAAAGTCCGGGACAGGAAGGACTGAAGCTTTCTTT. Its protein product is CASRKSGTGRTEAFF.

This clone was recorded once. The genes are TRBV6-4 and TRBJ2-1, with TRBD2 matching over 9 bases. Germline V gene data show CDR1 as MRHNA and CDR2 as SNTAGT. The junction had 12 bases not matched to a gene; V was cut back by 8 bases and J by 7 bases. The CDR3 has 15 residues. The CDR3 loop is CASSRTSGRVNEQFF. CDR3 sequence (DNA): TGTGCCAGCTCCAGAACTAGCGGGCGGGTTAATGAGCAGTTCTTC.

The chain links TRBV7-9 to TRBJ1-4; D remains unclear. Deletions cut 6 bases from V and 7 bases from J, with 15 bases between. The CDR3 covers 14 residues. CDR1 and CDR2 (germline): SEHNR, FQNEAQ (reference sequence). CDR3 protein: CASSPGRTFEKLFF. The CDR3 region has the DNA TGTGCCAGCAGTCCAGGCCGAACTTTTGAAAAACTGTTTTTT.

This sequence joins TRBV28 and TRBJ2-5; D not certain. The DNA end is more similar to TRBJ2-7, so the J call may be wrong. The CDR3 runs 11 residues. The germline CDR1 and CDR2 sequences are MDHEN and SYDVKM. The CDR3 region has the DNA TGTGCCAGCAGATCCCCTTACGAGCAGTACTTC. Its protein product is CASRSPYEQYF.

This clone was counted between two and nine times. The chain employs TRBV6-7 and TRBJ2-1; 12 bases agree with TRBD2. TRBV6-7 is filed as an ORF, its function uncertain. The CDR3 is 18 residues long. V gave up 6 bases and J gave up 0 bases; unmatched junction bases: 9. The CDR3 region is CASSNRLAGVSSYNEQFF. CDR3 coding DNA: TGTGCCAGCAGCAATCGACTAGCGGGGGTGAGCTCCTACAATGAGCAGTTCTTC.